A selection of T cell receptor beta chains follows, all from one sample in a study of CXCR3-negative and CXCR3-positive naive CD8 T cells. Following a re-call of the 5' RACE reads, TCRdb has one entry per CDR3 protein and lacks DNA. Its clone listing holds tens of thousands of distinct CDR3 sequences. Material for sequencing was naive CXCR3+ CD8+ T cells from blood. The receptors were sampled from a human donor in good health. Some clones in this sample may be carry-over from other donors' samples. Both conserved end residues are part of each CDR3.

TRBJ2-7 TRBV10-3 CAIGQPTRDEQYF
TRBJ1-4 TRBV28 CASSLGGEDEKLFF
TRBJ1-1 TRBV5-6 CASSPGGSPGTEAFF
TRBJ2-1 TRBV6-6 CASSARGLGSWENPSEQFF
TRBJ2-7 TRBV29-1 CSVEDDKGQGGSYEQYF
TRBJ2-1 TRBV29-1 CSSLAGGPNNEQFF
TRBJ2-4 TRBV6-5 CASSYIGRGFGIQYF
TRBJ2-1 TRBV6-2/TRBV6-3 CASSYFTKTNNEQFF
TRBJ2-3 TRBV5-1 CASSWDGTDTQYF
TRBJ2-3 TRBV5-1 CASSWQSGGTDTQYF
TRBJ1-5 TRBV15 CATSRERTVVQPQHF
TRBJ2-3 TRBV5-1 CASSLEAGGITDTQYF
TRBJ2-7 TRBV12-3/TRBV12-4 CASSLYSHEQYF
TRBJ2-3 TRBV28 CASSARDILTDTQYF
TRBJ2-3 TRBV7-3 CASSSKGLTGGSTDTQYF
TRBJ2-1 TRBV29-1 CSVSYRHEQFF
TRBJ2-1 TRBV29-1 CSVGGTSYEQFF
TRBJ2-7 TRBV6-1 CATRGQGAYEQYF
TRBJ2-2 TRBV7-9 CASSSFAPGTTGELFF
TRBJ2-7 TRBV12-3/TRBV12-4 CASSSSSYEQYF
TRBJ1-3 TRBV12-3/TRBV12-4 CASDGGNTIYF
TRBJ2-1 TRBV24-1 CATSDFYGNEQFF
TRBJ2-5 TRBV15 CATSNSGSGETQYF
TRBJ2-1 TRBV29-1 CSVERGQGGVGNEQFF
TRBJ2-7 TRBV5-5 CASSPYGQVGSYEQYF
TRBJ2-1 TRBV15 CATSRARGSGTPGWFNEQFF
TRBJ1-5 TRBV4-1 CASSQASSWTQHF
TRBJ2-1 TRBV6-2/TRBV6-3 CASSYLNRTSGTNEQFF
TRBJ2-7 TRBV7-6 CASSLLAGENEQYF
TRBJ2-1 TRBV7-9 CASSEGYGSNEQFF
TRBJ2-6 TRBV5-1 CASSLGQRYGANVLTF
TRBJ2-2 TRBV7-9 CASRGYDTGELFF
TRBJ1-1 TRBV5-5 CASSLEGLTEAFF
TRBJ1-4 TRBV6-5 CASTNIGTGNEKLFF
TRBJ2-1 TRBV20-1 CSAAPGKSSYNEQFF
TRBJ1-5 TRBV9 CASSGGQHRDQPQHF
TRBJ2-7 TRBV7-2 CASSPWTSGRPQQYF
TRBJ1-5 TRBV5-1 CASSLGTGGYQPQHF
TRBJ2-7 TRBV28 CASSLQTSRYEQYF
TRBJ1-1 TRBV6-2/TRBV6-3 CASRRLYTEAFF
TRBJ2-1 TRBV28 CASSLLVRSSYNEQFF
TRBJ2-1 TRBV28 CASSLGGEQFF
TRBJ1-1 TRBV11-3 CASSLGGLNTEAFF
TRBJ2-3 TRBV20-1 CSAPRDRFQVDTQYF
TRBJ2-1 TRBV6-5 CASSYTQRTPYNEQFF
TRBJ2-1 TRBV7-7 CASSVGQGVDEQFF
TRBJ2-7 TRBV9 CASSRHRADSEQYF
TRBJ1-5 TRBV28 CASSLFGGNQPQHF
TRBJ2-7 TRBV5-1 CASSFSQGSYEQYF
TRBJ2-1 TRBV5-6 CASSPGSWGGSWNEQFF
TRBJ2-7 TRBV13 CASSSIPYEQYF
TRBJ2-7 TRBV29-1 CSVDRDSSLEQYF
TRBJ2-1 TRBV29-1 CSVERVYEQFF
TRBJ2-2 TRBV2 CASITFTGELFF
TRBJ1-6 TRBV4-2 CASSQVQASDNSPLHF
TRBJ2-2 TRBV27 CASSLWAGSDTGELFF
TRBJ1-1 TRBV7-8 CASSAQGEAFF